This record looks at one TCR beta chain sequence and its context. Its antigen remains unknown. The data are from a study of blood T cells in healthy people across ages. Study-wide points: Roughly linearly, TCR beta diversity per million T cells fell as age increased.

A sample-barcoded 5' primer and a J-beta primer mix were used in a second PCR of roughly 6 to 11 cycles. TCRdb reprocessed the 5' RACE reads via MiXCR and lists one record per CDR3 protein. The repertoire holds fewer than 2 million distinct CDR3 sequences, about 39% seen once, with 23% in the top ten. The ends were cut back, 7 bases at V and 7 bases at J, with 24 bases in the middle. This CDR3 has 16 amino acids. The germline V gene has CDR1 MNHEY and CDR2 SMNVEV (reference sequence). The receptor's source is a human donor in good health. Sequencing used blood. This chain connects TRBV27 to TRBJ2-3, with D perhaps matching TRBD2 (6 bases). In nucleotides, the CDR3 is TGTGCCAGCAAGGCGGGACCAGCGGCTTTCGGTAATACGCAGTATTTT. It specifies CASKAGPAAFGNTQYF.